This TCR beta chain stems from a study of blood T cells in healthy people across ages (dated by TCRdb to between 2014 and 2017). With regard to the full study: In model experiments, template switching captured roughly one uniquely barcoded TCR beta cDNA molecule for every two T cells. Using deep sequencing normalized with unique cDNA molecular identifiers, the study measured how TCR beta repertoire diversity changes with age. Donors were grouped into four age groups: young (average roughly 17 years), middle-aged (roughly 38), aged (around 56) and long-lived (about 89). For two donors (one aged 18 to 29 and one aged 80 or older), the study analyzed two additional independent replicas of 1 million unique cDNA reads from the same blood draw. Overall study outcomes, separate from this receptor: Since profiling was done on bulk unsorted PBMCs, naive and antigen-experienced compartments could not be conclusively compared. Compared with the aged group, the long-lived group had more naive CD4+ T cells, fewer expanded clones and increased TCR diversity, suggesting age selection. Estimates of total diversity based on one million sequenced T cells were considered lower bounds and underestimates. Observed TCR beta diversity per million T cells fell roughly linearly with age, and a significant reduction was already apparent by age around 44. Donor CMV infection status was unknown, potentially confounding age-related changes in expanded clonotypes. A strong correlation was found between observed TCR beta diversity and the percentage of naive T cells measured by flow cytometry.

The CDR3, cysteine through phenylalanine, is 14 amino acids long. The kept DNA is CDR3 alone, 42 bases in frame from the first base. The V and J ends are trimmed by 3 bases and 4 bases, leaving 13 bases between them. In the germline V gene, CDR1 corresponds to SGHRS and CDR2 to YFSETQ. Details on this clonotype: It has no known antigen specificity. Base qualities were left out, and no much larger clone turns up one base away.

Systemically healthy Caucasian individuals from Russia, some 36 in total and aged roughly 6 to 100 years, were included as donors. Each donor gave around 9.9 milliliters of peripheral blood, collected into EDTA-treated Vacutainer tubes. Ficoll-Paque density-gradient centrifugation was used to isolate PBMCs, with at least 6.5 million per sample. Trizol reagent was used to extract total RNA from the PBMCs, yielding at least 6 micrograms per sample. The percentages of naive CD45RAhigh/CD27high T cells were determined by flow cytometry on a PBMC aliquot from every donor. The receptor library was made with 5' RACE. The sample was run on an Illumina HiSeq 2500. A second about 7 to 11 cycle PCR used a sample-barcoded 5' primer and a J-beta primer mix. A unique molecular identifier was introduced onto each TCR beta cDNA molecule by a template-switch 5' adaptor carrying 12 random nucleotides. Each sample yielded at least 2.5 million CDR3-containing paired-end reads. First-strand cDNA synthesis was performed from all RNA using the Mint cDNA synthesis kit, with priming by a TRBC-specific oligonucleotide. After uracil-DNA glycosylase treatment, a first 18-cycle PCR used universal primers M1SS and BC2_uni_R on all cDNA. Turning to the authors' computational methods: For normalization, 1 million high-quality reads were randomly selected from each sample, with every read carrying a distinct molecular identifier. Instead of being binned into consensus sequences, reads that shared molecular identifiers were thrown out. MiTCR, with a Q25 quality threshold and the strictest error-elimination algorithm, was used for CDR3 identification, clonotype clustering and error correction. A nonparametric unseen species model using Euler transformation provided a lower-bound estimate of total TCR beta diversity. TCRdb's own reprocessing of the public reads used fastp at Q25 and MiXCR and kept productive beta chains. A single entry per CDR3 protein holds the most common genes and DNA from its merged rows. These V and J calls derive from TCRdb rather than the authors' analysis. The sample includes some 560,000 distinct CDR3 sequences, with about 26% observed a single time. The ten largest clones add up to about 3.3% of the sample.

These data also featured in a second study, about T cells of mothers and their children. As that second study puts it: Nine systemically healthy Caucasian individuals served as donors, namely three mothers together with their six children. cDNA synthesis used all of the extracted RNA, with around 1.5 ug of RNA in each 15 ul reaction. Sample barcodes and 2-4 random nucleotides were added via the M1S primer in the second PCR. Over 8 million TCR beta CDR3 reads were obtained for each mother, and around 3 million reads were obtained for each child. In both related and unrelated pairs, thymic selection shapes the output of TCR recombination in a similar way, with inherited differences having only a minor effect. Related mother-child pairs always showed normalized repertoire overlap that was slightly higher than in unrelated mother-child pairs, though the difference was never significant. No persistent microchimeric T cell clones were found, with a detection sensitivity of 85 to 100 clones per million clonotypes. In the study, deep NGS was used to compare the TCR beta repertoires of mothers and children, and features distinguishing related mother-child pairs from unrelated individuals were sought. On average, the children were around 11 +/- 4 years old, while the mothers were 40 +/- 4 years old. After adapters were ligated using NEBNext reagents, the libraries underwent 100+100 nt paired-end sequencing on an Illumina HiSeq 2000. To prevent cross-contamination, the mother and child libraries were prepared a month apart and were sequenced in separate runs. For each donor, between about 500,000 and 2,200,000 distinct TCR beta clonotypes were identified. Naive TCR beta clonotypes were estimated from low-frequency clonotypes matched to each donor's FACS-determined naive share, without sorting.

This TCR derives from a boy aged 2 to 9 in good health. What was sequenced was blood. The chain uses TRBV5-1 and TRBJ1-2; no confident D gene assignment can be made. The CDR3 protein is CASSSEGHLYGYTF. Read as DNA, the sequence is TGCGCCAGCAGCTCTGAAGGCCATCTCTATGGCTACACCTTC.